Sequencing of this TCR beta chain was carried out in a study of neurological immune-mediated disorders. As regards this clonotype: What it binds is not known.

The unsorted libraries were prepared from 2 million PBMCs (stored at -80 C). Study-wide results and limits: Levels of TCR clonal expansion peaked in HTLV-1-associated myelopathy and reached their lowest in multiple sclerosis, under those of healthy controls.

Each TCR transcript was tagged with a 10-nucleotide random UMI during 5'RACE. TCRdb re-derived calls from the 5' RACE reads in MiXCR, one entry per CDR3 protein. The profile shows roughly 23,000 distinct CDR3 sequences, over 9.5% of them singletons. This receptor was taken from a woman aged 55 to 70 with HTLV-1-associated myelopathy (HAM/TSP). Material: PBMCs.

This chain's CDR3 is CASSGQGEGATSYEQYF. As DNA, the CDR3 is TGTGCCAGCTCGGGACAGGGAGAAGGGGCAACCTCCTACGAGCAGTACTTC. The chain uses TRBV18 and TRBJ2-7, with 9 nucleotides matching TRBD1. CDR3 length: 17 amino acids. From germline, CDR1 is KGHSH and CDR2 LQKENI. After removal of 6 bases from V and 0 bases from J, the junction contained 12 bases not matched to a gene. The whole variable domain, filled in from reference TRBV18 and TRBJ2-7, reads NAGVMQNPRHLVRRRGQEARLRCSPMKGHSHVYWYRQLPEEGLKFMVYLQKENIIDESGMPKERFSAEFPKEGPSILRIQQVVRGDSAAYFCASSGQGEGATSYEQYFGPGTRLTVT.